The 28 T cell receptor beta chains listed next were all sequenced from one sample in a study of blood T cells in healthy people across ages. Next came a second PCR, run for about 7 to 12 cycles, which used a sample-barcoded 5' primer along with a J-beta primer mix. MiXCR was run by TCRdb on the 5' RACE reads, yielding one entry per CDR3 protein. This sample has 850,000 to 1,000,000 distinct CDR3 sequences; around 48% occur once, and the top ten carry around an eighth. Sequenced sample: blood. The receptors shown here come from a man aged 25 to 40 in good health.

Regarding this clonotype: A read error may account for a junction end that differs from germline. V is TRBV7-2 and J is TRBJ2-5; 8 bases fit TRBD2. The germline V gene encodes CDR1 SGHTA and CDR2 FQGNSA. The CDR3 is 17 residues long. The CDR3 DNA reads as TGTGCCAGCAACTTAGTTTTTAGCGGGATCCGTATGGAGACCCAGTACTTC. It codes for CASNLVFSGIRMETQYF.

V is TRBV7-2 and J is TRBJ2-7; TRBD2 matches 8 bases. V lost 4 bases to trimming and J lost 1 base; unmatched junction nucleotides: 6. The CDR3 totals 15 residues. The germline V gene encodes CDR1 SGHTA and CDR2 FQGNSA. The CDR3 loop reads CASSSPSSGSYEQYF. The CDR3 coding sequence is TGTGCCAGCAGCTCCCCCTCTAGCGGGTCCTACGAGCAGTACTTC. The full variable domain, with the rest looked up from reference TRBV7-2 and TRBJ2-7, is GAGVSQSPSNKVTEKGKDVELRCDPISGHTALYWYRQSLGQGLEFLIYFQGNSAPDKSGLPSDRFSAERTGGSVSTLTIQRTQQEDSAVYLCASSSPSSGSYEQYFGPGTRLTVT.

The chain recombines TRBV7-2 with TRBJ1-4, with TRBD1 as a possible D gene (5 bases). The CDR3 runs 15 residues. CDR1 and CDR2 from the germline V gene are SGHTA and FQGNSA. Trimming removed 0 bases from V and 4 bases from J, with 9 bases in between. The DNA for the CDR3 is TGTGCCAGCAGCTTAGCAGGGGTCAGTAATGAAAAACTGTTTTTT. It yields the protein CASSLAGVSNEKLFF.

V usage is TRBV12-3 or TRBV12-4 and J usage is TRBJ2-2, with a possible D match to TRBD1 (6 bases). Trimming shortened V by 6 bases and J by 3 bases, and 14 bases separated the two germline ends. CDR3 length: 15 residues. CDR3 DNA: TGTGCCAGCAGCGGACAGACCTTCCACACCGGGGAGCTGTTTTTT. This sequence encodes CASSGQTFHTGELFF.

The V call is TRBV20-1, the J call TRBJ2-2; D is unresolved. Germline CDR1 is DFQATT and CDR2 is SNEGSKA (reference sequence). The germline V and J ends were trimmed by 0 bases and 2 bases, with 16 bases remaining between them. The CDR3 has 17 amino acids. CDR3 protein: CSARDWADPTNTGELFF. For the CDR3, the DNA is TGCAGTGCTAGAGATTGGGCGGACCCTACAAACACCGGGGAGCTGTTTTTT.

This clonotype was seen once. This chain connects TRBV28 to TRBJ2-6; no reliable D call. The CDR3 sequence is 18 residues long. CDR1 and CDR2 from the germline V gene are MDHEN and SYDVKM. Trimming took off 6 bases at V and 0 bases at J, with 18 bases between the two ends. The CDR3 bases are TGTGCCAGCAGCCCCGTGGCAGGAGTGTACTCTGGGGCCAACGTCCTGACTTTC. Amino acids: CASSPVAGVYSGANVLTF.

The chain recombines TRBV12-3 or TRBV12-4 with TRBJ1-2; a possible D gene is TRBD1 (6 bases). V lost 7 bases and J lost 7, with 13 bases in between. This CDR3 comprises 12 residues. CDR3 in DNA: TGTGCCAGCACCCCCAGGGGAGGTGGCTACACCTTC. This encodes CASTPRGGGYTF.

This clonotype was seen a few times. The chain carries TRBV6-5 and TRBJ2-3; D gene unclear. In germline, CDR1 is MNHEY, CDR2 SVGAGI. The CDR3 loop spans 16 amino acids. V lost 6 bases and J lost 1, with 17 bases in between. CDR3: CASSPKTHGGTDTQYF. The CDR3 DNA follows: TGTGCCAGCAGCCCCAAGACTCATGGGGGCACAGATACGCAGTATTTT.

V gene TRBV7-2 combines with J gene TRBJ2-7; the match to TRBD1 covers 8 bases. Per the germline V gene, CDR1 is SGHTA and CDR2 is FQGNSA. The CDR3 sequence is 15 residues long. Trimming cost V 5 bases and J 1 base; bases outside gene matches: 7. Here the CDR3 DNA reads TGTGCCAGCAGCCTCGGGACAGGTCTTTCCTACGAGCAGTACTTC. It encodes CASSLGTGLSYEQYF.

There are a few counts of this clonotype. The V and J genes are TRBV11-2 and TRBJ2-1; TRBD2 matches 10 bases. Trimming cost V 6 bases and J 6 bases; bases outside gene matches: 11. Germline V CDR1 and CDR2: SGHAT, FQNNGV. This CDR3 region has 16 residues. The CDR3 sequence is CASRLPRASGSNEQFF. The CDR3 region has the DNA TGTGCCAGCAGATTGCCCCGGGCTAGCGGGAGCAATGAGCAGTTCTTC.

DNA of the CDR3: TGTGCCAGCAGCCAATTCAGCGGGGGGGCCAACGTCCTGACTTTC. This gives the protein CASSQFSGGANVLTF. This chain uses TRBV14 with TRBJ2-6; D may be TRBD2 (6 bases). The V gene's germline CDR1 is SGHDN and CDR2 FVKESK. The CDR3 is 15 residues long. V lost 2 bases to trimming and J lost 4 bases, with 9 bases between them.

The V and J genes are TRBV27 and TRBJ2-7, with D hard to call. V was cut by 3 bases and J by 2 bases, with 8 bases left in between. CDR1 and CDR2 from the germline V gene are MNHEY and SMNVEV (reference sequence). This CDR3 region has 13 residues. The CDR3 sequence is CASSFRAPYEQYF. The DNA for the CDR3 is TGTGCCAGCAGTTTCCGGGCCCCCTACGAGCAGTACTTC.

The V call is TRBV6-2 or TRBV6-3, the J call TRBJ2-5; tentative D call: TRBD2 (6 bases). The CDR3 contains 14 residues. In germline, CDR1 is MNHEY, CDR2 SVGEGT. V was trimmed by 8 bases and J by 1 base, leaving 14 bases between them. Here the CDR3 DNA reads TGTGCCAGCGTTATCGCCGGGGGCCAAGAGACCCAGTACTTC. Amino acids: CASVIAGGQETQYF.

The chain employs TRBV4-3 and TRBJ2-7, with D uncertain. This CDR3 contains 15 residues. Germline CDR1 reads LGHNA; CDR2 reads YSLEER. V lost 0 bases and J 2 bases, leaving 11 bases between the germline ends. CDR3 loop: CASSQDQLAAYEQYF. DNA for the CDR3: TGCGCCAGCAGCCAAGATCAATTAGCCGCCTACGAGCAGTACTTC.

This clonotype was found a few times. CDR3 coding DNA: TGTGCCATCACCAGACGGGAAGACTACGAGCAGTACTTC. Amino acids: CAITRREDYEQYF. The chain links TRBV10-3 to TRBJ2-7; D possibly corresponds to TRBD2 (5 bases). The CDR3 sequence is 13 residues long. The V gene's germline CDR1 is ENHRY and CDR2 SYGVKD. The germline V and J ends were trimmed by 7 bases and 3 bases, with 13 bases remaining between them.

Only one count was recorded for this clonotype. CDR3 loop: CASSQDGGLRKTQYF. CDR3 in DNA: TGTGCCAGCAGCCAAGACGGGGGGCTACGGAAGACCCAGTACTTC. The chain combines TRBV14 with TRBJ2-5; TRBD2 is a possible D gene (7 bases). Trimming took 0 bases from V and 6 from J, leaving 14 bases between them. From germline, CDR1 is SGHDN and CDR2 FVKESK. The CDR3 is made up of 15 amino acids.

This chain links TRBV3-1 with TRBJ2-3; 11 nucleotides align to TRBD2. Germline CDR1 is LGHDT and CDR2 is YNNKEL (reference sequence). The CDR3 runs 16 residues. The V segment lost 3 bases and the J segment 4 bases; nucleotides outside the gene matches: 6. Here the CDR3 reads CASSHRQGLAADTQYF. For the CDR3, the DNA is TGTGCCAGCAGCCATAGGCAGGGACTAGCGGCAGATACGCAGTATTTT.

In its sample, this clonotype was seen many times. This rearrangement joins TRBV27 to TRBJ2-5; perhaps TRBD2 as D (6 bases). The length of the CDR3 is 14 residues. V dropped 1 base and J dropped 4 bases, with 10 bases sitting between them. The germline CDR1 and CDR2 sequences are MNHEY and SMNVEV (reference sequence). The CDR3 sequence: CASSLWGVGETQYF. CDR3 nucleotides: TGTGCCAGCAGTTTATGGGGGGTAGGAGAGACCCAGTACTTC.

This clonotype occurred a few times. V usage is TRBV5-6 and J usage is TRBJ2-3; D unresolved. This CDR3 region has 16 residues. V shed 0 bases and J shed 1 base, with 12 bases lying between them. From germline, CDR1 is SGHDT and CDR2 YYEEEE. The CDR3 spells CASSLGQENGTDTQYF. Here the CDR3 DNA reads TGTGCCAGCAGCTTGGGCCAGGAGAATGGCACAGATACGCAGTATTTT.

V is TRBV12-3 or TRBV12-4 and J is TRBJ2-7; 10 bases map to TRBD2. V lost 5 bases, J lost 0 bases, and 7 bases stayed unmatched. The CDR3 runs to 16 residues. The CDR3 reads CASSPQRGGLSYEQYF. DNA for the CDR3: TGTGCCAGCAGTCCCCAGCGGGGGGGCCTCTCCTACGAGCAGTACTTC.

The chain links TRBV25-1 to TRBJ2-5, with D perhaps matching TRBD1 or TRBD2 (5 bases each). V was pared by 7 bases and J by 7 bases, with 10 bases between. The germline V gene has CDR1 MGHDK and CDR2 SYGVNS. This CDR3 is built from 11 residues. CDR3 bases: TGTGCCAGCAACCGTGGGGGGACCCAGTACTTC. As protein: CASNRGGTQYF. Based on the CDR3 plus reference TRBV25-1 and TRBJ2-5, the full variable domain is EADIYQTPRYLVIGTGKKITLECSQTMGHDKMYWYQQDPGMELHLIHYSYGVNSTEKGDLSSESTVSRIRTEHFPLTLESARPSHTSQYLCASNRGGTQYFGPGTRLLVL.

This clonotype was seen only a few times. This chain connects TRBV9 to TRBJ2-7; TRBD1 or TRBD2 may be the D gene (5 bases each). V was clipped by 0 bases and J by 7 bases, with 14 bases between them. This CDR3 contains 14 residues. CDR1 is SGDLS and CDR2 is YYNGEE in the germline V gene. CDR3 region: CASSVDWGFREQYF. Here the CDR3 DNA reads TGTGCCAGCAGCGTAGATTGGGGGTTCAGGGAGCAGTACTTC.

V usage is TRBV3-1 and J usage is TRBJ2-1; TRBD2 matches at 8 bases. The CDR3 extends over 16 amino acids. The V gene end was trimmed by 8 bases and the J gene end by 7 bases; junction bases not matched to a gene: 16. CDR1 and CDR2 (germline): LGHDT, YNNKEL (reference sequence). This CDR3 reads CASGPGLAGGRNEQFF. The CDR3 coding sequence is TGTGCCAGCGGCCCAGGTTTGGCGGGGGGAAGGAATGAGCAGTTCTTC.

This clonotype occurred many times. The chain carries TRBV29-1 and TRBJ2-7, with a weak D call TRBD1 (6 bases). Germline CDR1 SQVTM, CDR2 ANQGSEA. The V and J ends lost 6 bases and 5 bases respectively, with 14 bases between them. The CDR3 contains 12 residues. The CDR3 nucleotides read TGCAGCGTAACACAGGGTCGGGACGAGCAGTACTTC. Its protein product is CSVTQGRDEQYF.

The V call is TRBV5-1, the J call TRBJ2-3; 9 bases align to TRBD2. J gave up 5 bases and V 0 bases, and 1 base lay outside the gene matches. Germline loops: CDR1 SGHRS, CDR2 YFSETQ. The length of the CDR3 is 14 residues. The CDR3 nucleotides read TGCGCCAGCAGCTTGGCGACTAGCGGAGATACGCAGTATTTT. This translates into CASSLATSGDTQYF.

The table lists this clonotype with a count of one. The chain carries TRBV15 and TRBJ1-3, with unresolved D. This CDR3 spans 13 amino acids. Trimming shortened V by 5 bases and J by 4 bases, and 9 bases separated the two germline ends. From germline, CDR1 is LNHNV and CDR2 YYDKDF (reference sequence). The CDR3 DNA reads as TGTGCCACCAGCGGAAATCCCGGAAACACCATATATTTT. Translation gives CATSGNPGNTIYF. The whole variable domain, filled in from reference TRBV15 and TRBJ1-3, reads DAMVIQNPRYQVTQFGKPVTLSCSQTLNHNVMYWYQQKSSQAPKLLFHYYDKDFNNEADTPDNFQSRRPNTSFCFLDIRSPGLGDTAMYLCATSGNPGNTIYFGEGSWLTVV.

This chain links TRBV3-1 with TRBJ1-3; D not certain. The CDR3 spans 15 residues. CDR1 and CDR2 (germline): LGHDT, YNNKEL (reference sequence). Trimming left V 2 bases short and J 1 base short, with 9 bases between. The CDR3 is CASSQNLGSGNTIYF. The CDR3 nucleotides are TGTGCCAGCAGCCAAAACCTAGGGTCTGGAAACACCATATATTTT.

This rearrangement joins TRBV30 to TRBJ2-7; D is ambiguous. The last part of the DNA fits TRBJ2-5 better; the J call may be wrong. Germline values: CDR1 GTSNPN, CDR2 SVGIG (reference sequence). The CDR3 contains 10 residues. This CDR3 reads CAWGEKTQYF. In DNA, the CDR3 is TGTGCCTGGGGCGAGAAGACCCAGTACTTC.